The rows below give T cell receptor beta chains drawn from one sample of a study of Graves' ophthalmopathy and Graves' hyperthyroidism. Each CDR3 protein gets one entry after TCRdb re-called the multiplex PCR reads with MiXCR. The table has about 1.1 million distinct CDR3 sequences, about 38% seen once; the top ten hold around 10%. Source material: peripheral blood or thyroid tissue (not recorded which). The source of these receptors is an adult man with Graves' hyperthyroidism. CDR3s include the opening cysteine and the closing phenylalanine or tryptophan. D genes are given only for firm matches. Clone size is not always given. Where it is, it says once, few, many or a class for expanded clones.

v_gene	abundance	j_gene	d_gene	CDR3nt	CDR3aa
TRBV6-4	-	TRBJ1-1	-	TGTGCCAGCAGTGACTTGGACAGAAGATTGAACACTGAAGCTTTCTTT	CASSDLDRRLNTEAFF
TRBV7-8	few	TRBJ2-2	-	TGTGCCAGCAGCTCACCCGCGAACACCGGGGAGCTGTTTTTT	CASSSPANTGELFF
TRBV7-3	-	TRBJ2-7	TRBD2	TGTGCCAGCAGCTACCCCGGACTAGCGGGGTTCCTACACCTCACCTACGAGCAGTACTTC	CASSYPGLAGFLHLTYEQYF
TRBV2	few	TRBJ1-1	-	TGTGCCAGCAGTGAAGGTGCGGGGGAAATGAACACTGAAGCTTTCTTT	CASSEGAGEMNTEAFF
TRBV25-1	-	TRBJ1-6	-	TGTGCCAGCACCCGGGACATCGGACGGGGAGCAAATTCACCCCTCCACTTT	CASTRDIGRGANSPLHF
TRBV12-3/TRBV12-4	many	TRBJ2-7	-	TGTGCCAGCAGTTTCTTTATGAGAGAGCAGTACTTC	CASSFFMREQYF
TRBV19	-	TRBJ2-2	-	TGTGCCAGTAGTATTGGCGGCGGGACCGGGGAGCTGTTTTTT	CASSIGGGTGELFF
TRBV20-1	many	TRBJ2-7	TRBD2	TGCAGTGCTAGGAGCGGGAACGAGCAGTACTTC	CSARSGNEQYF
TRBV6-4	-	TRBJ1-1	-	TGTGCCAGCAGTACCTATGCAGGGGCTGCTTTCTTT	CASSTYAGAAFF
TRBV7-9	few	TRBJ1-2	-	TGTGCCAGCAGCTCTGGACCCAATCGGGTCTATGGCTACACCTTC	CASSSGPNRVYGYTF
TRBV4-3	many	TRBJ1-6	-	TGCGCCAGCAGCCAAGAGTGGGGAGCTAATTCACCCCTCCACTTT	CASSQEWGANSPLHF
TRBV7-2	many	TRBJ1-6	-	TGTGCCAGCAGCTTATTTGGGGATAATTCACCCCTCCACTTT	CASSLFGDNSPLHF
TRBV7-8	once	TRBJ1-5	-	TGTGCCAGCAGCTTGAGGGACCGGACGACCAACCAGCATTTT	CASSLRDRTTNQHF
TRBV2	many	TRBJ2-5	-	TGTGCCAGCAGGGGGGGCAGGGAAGAGACCCAGTACTTC	CASRGGREETQYF
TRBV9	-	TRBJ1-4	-	TGTGCCAGCAGCGCCGGGGAAAGTACTGAAAAACTGTTTTTT	CASSAGESTEKLFF
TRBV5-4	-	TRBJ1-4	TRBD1	TGTGCCAGCAGCTTAGGGGCCGGGACAGCCCCTTCGGTAAAACTGTTTTTT	CASSLGAGTAPSVKLFF
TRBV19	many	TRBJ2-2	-	TGTGCCAGTAGTATATTTACCGGGGAGCTGTTTTTT	CASSIFTGELFF
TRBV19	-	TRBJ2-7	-	TGTTCCATAAGACGGGTTAGATACGAGCAGTACTTC	CSIRRVRYEQYF
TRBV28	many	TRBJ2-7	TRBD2	TGTGCCAGCAGCTCCCACGTTGGTCCCACTAGCGGGAGATACGAGCAGTACTTC	CASSSHVGPTSGRYEQYF
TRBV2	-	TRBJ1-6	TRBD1	TGTGCCAGCAGTGCTAGAACTGCGACAGGGTTGGTTTCACCCCTCCACTTT	CASSARTATGLVSPLHF
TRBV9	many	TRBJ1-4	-	TGTGCCAGCAGCGTAGAAGGGCAGTCAAATGAAAAACTGTTTTTT	CASSVEGQSNEKLFF
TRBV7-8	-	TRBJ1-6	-	TGTGCCAGCATCGAGGGAAGCTCCTACAGGGTCGATTCACCCCTCCACTTT	CASIEGSSYRVDSPLHF
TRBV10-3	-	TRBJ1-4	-	TGTGCCATCACCGAGGACACTGCACCCGACGGTGAAAAACTGTTTTTT	CAITEDTAPDGEKLFF
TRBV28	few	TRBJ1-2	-	TGTGCCAGCAGATCGACAGGAAATTTAGGTGGCTACACCTTC	CASRSTGNLGGYTF
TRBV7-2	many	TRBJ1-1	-	TGTGCCAGCAGCCGGTCCGGCTTGAACACTGAAGCTTTCTTT	CASSRSGLNTEAFF
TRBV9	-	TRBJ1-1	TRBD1	TGTGCCAGCAGTCAGCCGACAGGGCAGAACACTGAAGCTTTCTTT	CASSQPTGQNTEAFF
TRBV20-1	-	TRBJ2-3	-	TGCAGTGCCAGAGATGCTAGCGCCAGTGGATATACGCAGTATTTT	CSARDASASGYTQYF
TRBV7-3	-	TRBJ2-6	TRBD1	TGTGCCAGCAGCTTAGGGTCAGGGGGCAACGTCCTGACTTTC	CASSLGSGGNVLTF
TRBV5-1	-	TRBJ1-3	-	TGCGCCAGTAGCCGGGGCTCGTTAACTGGAAACACCATATATTTT	CASSRGSLTGNTIYF
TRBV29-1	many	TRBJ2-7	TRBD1	TGCAGCGTGGGTACAGGGGGTAGCAGCTACGAGCAGTACTTC	CSVGTGGSSYEQYF
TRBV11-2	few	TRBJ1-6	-	TGTGCCAGCAGCGTCGTTGGGGGACACCTCGAAATGATCTCACCCCTCCACTTT	CASSVVGGHLEMISPLHF
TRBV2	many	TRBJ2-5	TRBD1	TGTGCCAGCAGGCCACCGGGACAGGGGTCGGGGGAGACCCAGTACTTC	CASRPPGQGSGETQYF
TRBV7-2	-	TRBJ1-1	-	TGTGCCAGCAGTGGCGAGCTGGCCCGGGGCACTAAAGCTTTCTTT	CASSGELARGTKAFF
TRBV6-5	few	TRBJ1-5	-	TGTGCCAGCAGTTACAGACAGGCTAGCAATCAGCCCCAGCATTTT	CASSYRQASNQPQHF
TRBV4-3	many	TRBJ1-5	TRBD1	TGCGCCAGCAGCCACCGGACAGGGTATCAGCCCCAGCATTTT	CASSHRTGYQPQHF
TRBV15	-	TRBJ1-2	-	TGTGCCACCAGCAAACTTCCGGGACCGCCTAGCGGCTACACCTTC	CATSKLPGPPSGYTF
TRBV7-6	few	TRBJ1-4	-	TGTGCCAGCAGCACGGGCCCCGAGGAAAAACTGTTTTTT	CASSTGPEEKLFF
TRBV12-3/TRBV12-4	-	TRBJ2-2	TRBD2	TGTGCCAGCAGTCCGCGGACTAGCGGTCACACCGGGGAGCTGTTTTTT	CASSPRTSGHTGELFF
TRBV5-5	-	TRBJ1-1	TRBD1	TGTGCCAGCAGCTTTAGTTCACAGGGGACCACTGAAGCTTTCTTT	CASSFSSQGTTEAFF
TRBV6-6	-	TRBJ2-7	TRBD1	TGCGCCAGCACCCGGGACAGGGTATCACCCCACTACTTC	CASTRDRVSPHYF
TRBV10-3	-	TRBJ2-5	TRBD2	TGTGCCATCAGTAGGGCGGGAGGGACACTCCAAGAGACCCAGTACTTC	CAISRAGGTLQETQYF
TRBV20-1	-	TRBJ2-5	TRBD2	TGCAGTGCTAACGGGCGGGAGTCCTCCAGGGCCCAGTACTTC	CSANGRESSRAQYF
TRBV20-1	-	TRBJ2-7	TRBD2	TGCAGTGCACAGACTAGCGGGGGACAGGGGTACGAGCAGTACTTC	CSAQTSGGQGYEQYF
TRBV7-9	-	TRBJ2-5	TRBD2	TGTGCCAGCCCCCTGAGCTCTAGCGGGAGCCCGTTGGAGACCCAGTACTTC	CASPLSSSGSPLETQYF
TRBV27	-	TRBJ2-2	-	TGTGCCAGCAGACTCACTGGAAACGCGAACACCGGGGAGCTGTTTTTT	CASRLTGNANTGELFF
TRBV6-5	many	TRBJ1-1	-	TGTGCCAGCAGTTACTCGGGGAGGATCACTGAAGCTTTCTTT	CASSYSGRITEAFF
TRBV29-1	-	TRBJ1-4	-	TGCAGCGTTGAAACTAATGAAAAACTGTTTTTT	CSVETNEKLFF
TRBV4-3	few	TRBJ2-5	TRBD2	TGCGCCAGCAGCGTCCAGACTAGCGGGGAAGAGACCCAGTACTTC	CASSVQTSGEETQYF
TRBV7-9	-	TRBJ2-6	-	TGTGCCAGCAGCCTATGGGGCGAAGTCGGCTCTGGGGCCAACGTCCTGACTTTC	CASSLWGEVGSGANVLTF
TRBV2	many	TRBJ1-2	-	TGTGCCAGCAGCTTGCTTGAATTAAACCCCGGTGGCTACACCTTC	CASSLLELNPGGYTF
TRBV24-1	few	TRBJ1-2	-	TGTGCCACCAGTGCTAGAGATCGGTCCGGCACCCGGTGGGGCTACACCTTC	CATSARDRSGTRWGYTF
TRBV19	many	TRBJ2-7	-	TGTGCCAGTAGTATTTCCGGGAACCACGAGCAGTACTTC	CASSISGNHEQYF
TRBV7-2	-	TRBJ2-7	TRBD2	TGTGCCAGCAGCTCGCCTAGCGGGGTTCCCTACGAGCAGTACTTC	CASSSPSGVPYEQYF
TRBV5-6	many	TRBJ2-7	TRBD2	TGTGCCAGCAGCTTGATGGGACTAGCGGACTACGAGCAGTACTTC	CASSLMGLADYEQYF
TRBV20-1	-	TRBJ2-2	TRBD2	TGCAGTGTGCGGGAGCGGAACACCGGGGAGCTGTTTTTT	CSVRERNTGELFF
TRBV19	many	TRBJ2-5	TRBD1	TGTGCCAGTGGCGTACAGGGGAGTTTCGAGACCCAGTACTTC	CASGVQGSFETQYF